This T cell receptor beta chain was sequenced for a study of T cells in Graves' hyperthyroidism and ophthalmopathy. Study at large: Any treatment followed the collection of peripheral blood at initial diagnosis. Study observations and caveats: Most expanded thyroid clonotypes above 0.001 recurred in blood.

Authors of the study amplified TCR beta CDR3 regions from RNA transcripts. First-round RT-PCR of the TCR CDR3 relied on the HTBI primer set. TCRdb ran MiXCR on the multiplex PCR reads and lists one entry per CDR3 protein. The table has about 350,000 distinct CDR3 sequences, about 18% seen once. Worth noting for this clonotype: The antigen remains unidentified.

The CDR3 consists of 13 residues. Germline values: CDR1 SGHNT, CDR2 YYREEE (reference sequence). Trimming removed 4 bases at V and 2 bases at J, with 10 bases between. Based on clinical symptoms, serum thyroxine and TRAb, thyroid ultrasound and orbital computed tomography, diagnoses were reached. V usage is TRBV5-4 and J usage is TRBJ2-7, with D unclear. The sample consisted of blood. The sequence derives from a woman aged 25 to 39 with Graves' hyperthyroidism that later progressed to Graves' ophthalmopathy. The DNA of the CDR3 is TGTGCCAGCAGCGTCGGTTCCCCCTACGAGCAGTACTTC. This gives the protein CASSVGSPYEQYF.